The 30 T cell receptor beta chains listed next were all sequenced from one sample in a study of identical twins. Each CDR3 protein gets one entry after TCRdb re-called the 5' RACE reads with MiXCR. The data show over 200,000 distinct CDR3 sequences, more than 9% seen once. The sequenced sample was memory T cells sorted from blood. These receptors all come from a man aged 45-65 years in good health.

This sequence joins TRBV9 and TRBJ2-5; unclear D gene. From germline, CDR1 is SGDLS and CDR2 YYNGEE. The ends were cut back, 0 bases at V and 3 bases at J, with 6 bases in the middle. CDR3 length: 13 amino acids. CDR3 residues: CASSVGMEETQYF. DNA of the CDR3: TGTGCCAGCAGCGTAGGTATGGAAGAGACCCAGTACTTC.

This clonotype came up many times. The gene calls are TRBV5-1 and TRBJ2-5, with 13 bases fitting TRBD2. The CDR3 contains 15 residues. Germline lookup yields CDR1 SGHRS and CDR2 YFSETQ. J was trimmed by 5 bases and V by 4 bases; bases with no gene match: 5. The CDR3 DNA follows: TGCGCCAGCAGCCAGGGACTAGCGGGAACGGAGACCCAGTACTTC. This translates into CASSQGLAGTETQYF.

This chain connects TRBV4-3 to TRBJ1-2, with D maybe TRBD1 (5 bases). This CDR3 is 14 amino acids long. Germline loops: CDR1 LGHNA, CDR2 YSLEER. V lost 1 base and J lost 4, with 10 bases in between. Written as DNA, the CDR3 is TGCGCCAGCAGCCAAGTGGGGCAGGGCTATGGCTACACCTTC. Protein sequence: CASSQVGQGYGYTF.

The chain recombines TRBV12-2 with TRBJ2-7; the table's D call TRBD1 went unverified against the DNA. TRBV12-2 is annotated as a pseudogene. The CDR3 sequence is 14 residues long. CDR3 sequence reads: CASRLTGNSYEQYF. The CDR3 nucleotides are TGTGCAAGTCGGTTGACAGGGAACTCCTACGAGCAGTACTTC.

This clonotype was seen a handful of times. The chain employs TRBV3-1 and TRBJ2-7; D is tentatively TRBD1 or TRBD2 (5 bases each). Germline CDR1 and CDR2: LGHDT and YNNKEL (reference sequence). Trimming cost V 6 bases and J 3 bases, with 9 bases left between them. This CDR3 has 12 amino acids. The chain's CDR3 is CASSRGGYEQYF. The CDR3 DNA follows: TGTGCCAGCAGTCGGGGCGGCTACGAGCAGTACTTC.

The gene calls are TRBV5-1 and TRBJ2-2; TRBD2 matches 14 bases. The CDR3 has 16 residues. Germline V lookup: CDR1 SGHRS, CDR2 YFSETQ. V lost 4 bases and J lost 8; bases outside the gene matches: 7. CDR3 coding DNA: TGCGCCAGCAGCGGCGGGACTAGCGGGGGCACGGGGGAGCTGTTTTTT. This encodes CASSGGTSGGTGELFF.

This clonotype was counted ten times or more. The genes are TRBV7-2 and TRBJ2-7; TRBD1 or TRBD2 may be the D gene (5 bases each). V gave up 4 bases and J gave up 3 bases, with 16 bases separating them. The CDR3 contains 15 residues. CDR1 is SGHTA, CDR2 FQGNSA, per germline. Here the CDR3 DNA reads TGTGCCAGCAGCTCCTCGGGACGCGAGGGCTACGAGCAGTACTTC. This sequence encodes CASSSSGREGYEQYF.

This clonotype turned up a few times. J is TRBJ2-5 and V is TRBV20-1; D gene ambiguous. The germline CDR1 and CDR2 sequences are DFQATT and SNEGSKA (reference sequence). The CDR3 extends over 13 amino acids. Trimming removed 1 base at V and 4 bases at J, with 10 bases between. For the CDR3, the DNA is TGCAGTGCTAGAGTGCCGGGTGGAGAGACCCAGTACTTC. Translated, it gives CSARVPGGETQYF.

This clonotype was seen only a few times. The chain is built from TRBV30 and TRBJ2-1; possibly TRBD2 for D (6 bases). The CDR3 length is 15 residues. Per the germline V gene, CDR1 is GTSNPN and CDR2 is SVGIG (reference sequence). The V end lost 6 bases, the J end lost 0 bases, and 15 bases lay between the germline ends. CDR3 nucleotides: TGTGCCTGCGCCCCCTTCGGGAGCTCCTACAATGAGCAGTTCTTC. This encodes CACAPFGSSYNEQFF.

The chain couples TRBV4-1 to TRBJ2-1; D not resolved. V was pared by 1 base and J by 5 bases, with 15 bases between. The V gene's germline CDR1 is MGHRA and CDR2 YSYEKL. The CDR3 is 16 residues long. This CDR3 is CASSQGPRTGDNEQFF. CDR3 nucleotide sequence: TGCGCCAGCAGCCAAGGTCCTCGCACCGGAGACAATGAGCAGTTCTTC.

This clonotype was found many times. The gene calls are TRBV6-1 and TRBJ2-5, with D unclear. Germline CDR1 reads MNHNS; CDR2 reads SASEGT. This CDR3 has 14 amino acids. The V end lost 5 bases, the J end lost 5 bases, and 15 bases lay between the germline ends. DNA for the CDR3: TGTGCCAGCAGTCCCGGAGTTAGGGATGAGACCCAGTACTTC. It codes for CASSPGVRDETQYF.

This clonotype was picked up a small number of times. The V gene is TRBV7-2, the J gene TRBJ2-7; TRBD2 matches at 11 bases. This CDR3 spans 14 amino acids. Germline CDR1 reads SGHTA; CDR2 reads FQGNSA. After removal of 5 bases from V and 4 bases from J, the junction contained 4 bases not matched to a gene. The chain's CDR3 is CASSRASGGYEQYF. The DNA of the CDR3 is TGTGCCAGCAGCCGGGCTAGCGGGGGGTACGAGCAGTACTTC.

As concerns this clonotype: With a much larger clone just one base away, this may be a read error. V and J are TRBV3-1 and TRBJ1-5, with D possibly matching TRBD1 (5 bases). The CDR3 runs 14 residues. The V end was cut by 4 bases, the J end by 2 bases, with 9 bases between. In germline, CDR1 is LGHDT, CDR2 YNNKEL (reference sequence). The CDR3 is CASSLETGNQPQHF. The CDR3 DNA sequence: TGTGCCAGCAGCCTTGAGACAGGCAATCAGCCCCAGCATTTT.

In this sample, this clonotype turned up many times. The genes are TRBV29-1 and TRBJ2-3, with 14 nucleotides matching TRBD2. The V and J ends lost 3 bases and 4 bases, in that order; junction bases with no gene match: 6. Germline lookup yields CDR1 SQVTM and CDR2 ANQGSEA. This CDR3 has 16 amino acids. CDR3 protein: CSVDPGTSGSADTQYF. The CDR3 region has the DNA TGCAGCGTTGACCCCGGGACTAGCGGGAGCGCAGATACGCAGTATTTT.

This chain links TRBV12-3 or TRBV12-4 with TRBJ2-2, with 8 bases identical to TRBD1. V was pared by 6 bases and J by 6 bases, with 15 bases of the junction left unmatched. The CDR3 has 17 amino acids. Written as DNA, the CDR3 is TGTGCCAGCAGGTACCGACAGGGGAAAATAAATGCCGGGGAGCTGTTTTTT. Its protein product is CASRYRQGKINAGELFF.

This clonotype was picked up many times. The chain has TRBV20-1 and TRBJ2-5; 16 nucleotides agree with TRBD2. CDR1 is DFQATT and CDR2 is SNEGSKA in the germline V gene (reference sequence). V shed 3 bases, J shed 5 bases, and the junction held 3 bases outside the gene matches. CDR3 size: 15 residues. The CDR3 reads CSARGLAGGQETQYF. The DNA of the CDR3 is TGCAGTGCTAGGGGACTAGCGGGAGGGCAGGAGACCCAGTACTTC.

The V and J genes are TRBV27 and TRBJ2-1; 10 nucleotides align to TRBD1. The CDR3 is made up of 18 amino acids. Losses at the gene ends were 7 bases for V and 0 bases for J; bases not matched to a gene: 12. CDR1 MNHEY and CDR2 SMNVEV come from the germline V gene (reference sequence). The CDR3 region is CASTRDRGGASSYNEQFF. CDR3 nucleotide sequence: TGTGCCAGCACCCGGGACAGGGGTGGGGCTAGCTCCTACAATGAGCAGTTCTTC.

The table lists this clonotype with a count of one. This may be a read error, as it is one base from a much larger clone. V and J are TRBV10-3 and TRBJ1-6; D unresolved. The CDR3 is made up of 13 amino acids. Germline V gene data show CDR1 as ENHRY and CDR2 as SYGVKD. Trimming shortened V by 4 bases and J by 9 bases, and 10 bases separated the two germline ends. CDR3 loop: CAISGLGVSPLHF. The CDR3 region has the DNA TGTGCCATCAGTGGCCTCGGGGTTTCACCCCTCCACTTT.

This clonotype was detected only once. A much bigger clone sits one base away, suggesting this may be a read error. J is TRBJ2-1 and V is TRBV15; the D is unclear. CDR1 is LNHNV, CDR2 YYDKDF, per germline (reference sequence). The CDR3 loop spans 12 amino acids. CDR3 amino acids: CATSRLYDEPFF. CDR3 nucleotides: TGTGCCACCAGCAGGCTGTACGATGAGCCGTTCTTC.

This clonotype was counted a few times. CDR3 sequence reads: CAISESQGGSTDTQYF. DNA for the CDR3: TGTGCCATCAGTGAGTCGCAGGGAGGAAGCACAGATACGCAGTATTTT. The genes are TRBV10-3 and TRBJ2-3; D perhaps matches TRBD2 (6 bases). Germline V CDR1 and CDR2: ENHRY, SYGVKD. This CDR3 comprises 16 residues. Trimming took 0 bases from V and 0 from J, leaving 10 bases between them.

The gene calls are TRBV5-5 and TRBJ1-3; the match to TRBD1 covers 9 bases. Per the germline V gene, CDR1 is SGHKS and CDR2 is YYEKEE (reference sequence). Germline trimming cut 3 bases from V and 0 bases from J; bases unmatched to any gene: 4. This CDR3 has 16 amino acids. CDR3 bases: TGTGCCAGCAGCTGGGGACAGGGACCCTCTGGAAACACCATATATTTT. Amino acids: CASSWGQGPSGNTIYF. Full variable domain (outside the CDR3, taken from reference TRBV5-5 and TRBJ1-3): DAGVTQSPTHLIKTRGQQVTLRCSPISGHKSVSWYQQVLGQGPQFIFQYYEKEERGRGNFPDRFSARQFPNYSSELNVNALLLGDSALYLCASSWGQGPSGNTIYFGEGSWLTVV.

This clonotype was counted a few times. V usage is TRBV4-3 and J usage is TRBJ2-7; D unresolved. The CDR3 sequence is 15 residues long. The V end lost 1 base, the J end lost 1 base, and 11 bases lay between the germline ends. From germline, CDR1 is LGHNA and CDR2 YSLEER. CDR3 protein: CASSQGVTDSYEQYF. The CDR3 coding sequence is TGCGCCAGCAGCCAAGGGGTCACGGATTCCTACGAGCAGTACTTC.

This clonotype has just a few counts. The chain joins TRBV4-3 to TRBJ2-1; 9 nucleotides align to TRBD2. Trimming took 0 bases from V and 7 from J; bases not matched to a gene: 13. The germline V gene has CDR1 LGHNA and CDR2 YSLEER. The CDR3 has 18 amino acids. CDR3 region: CASSQDGGTSGWYNEQFF. In DNA, the CDR3 is TGCGCCAGCAGCCAAGATGGGGGAACTAGCGGGTGGTATAATGAGCAGTTCTTC.

This clonotype was recorded at least ten times. One end of the junction is discordant with germline, which a read error may explain. This rearrangement joins TRBV6-6 to TRBJ2-7; possible D gene TRBD2, 5 bases. The CDR3 is 12 amino acids. From germline, CDR1 is MNHNY and CDR2 SVGAGI (reference sequence). The CDR3: CASSPSGYEQYF. DNA for the CDR3: TGCGCCAGCAGCCCCAGCGGTTACGAGCAGTACTTC.

This clonotype was recorded many times. This chain connects TRBV5-5 to TRBJ2-1; the match to TRBD2 covers 10 bases. The CDR3 is 15 residues long. Germline values: CDR1 SGHKS, CDR2 YYEKEE (reference sequence). J gave up 7 bases and V 1 base, and 5 bases lay outside the gene matches. In DNA form, the CDR3 reads TGTGCCAGCAGCTTGCTAGCGGGAGTGGGGAATGAGCAGTTCTTC. It yields the protein CASSLLAGVGNEQFF.

About this clonotype: A read error is possible here, since a much larger clone lies one base away. This sequence joins TRBV5-1 and TRBJ2-1, with 11 bases aligning to TRBD2. The V gene end was trimmed by 7 bases and the J gene end by 5 bases; junction bases not matched to a gene: 11. Germline V gene lookup returns CDR1 SGHRS and CDR2 YFSETQ. This CDR3 contains 16 residues. The CDR3 DNA reads TGCGCCAGCTGCTCCACTAGCGGGGGTACGAACAATGAGCAGTTCTTC. Amino acid sequence: CASCSTSGGTNNEQFF.

This clonotype has at least ten counts. The V call is TRBV6-2 or TRBV6-3, the J call TRBJ1-1; tentative D call: TRBD1 (6 bases). CDR1 is MNHEY and CDR2 is SVGEGT in the germline V gene. The V gene lost 6 bases and the J gene lost 0 bases, with 8 bases spanning the gap. The CDR3 has 13 amino acids. CDR3 sequence reads: CASRGQLNTEAFF. The CDR3 DNA follows: TGTGCCAGCAGGGGACAACTGAACACTGAAGCTTTCTTT.

Many counts were recorded for this clonotype. This chain uses TRBV3-1 with TRBJ2-1; TRBD1 matches at 8 bases. Unmatched junction bases numbered 3, after V lost 1 base and J lost 1 base. CDR1 and CDR2 from the germline V gene are LGHDT and YNNKEL (reference sequence). CDR3 length: 16 amino acids. The CDR3 region has the DNA TGTGCCAGCAGCCAAGCCAGGGGGCTTTCCTACAATGAGCAGTTCTTC. It specifies CASSQARGLSYNEQFF.

In this sample, this clonotype turned up a few times. This chain connects TRBV28 to TRBJ2-5; unclear D gene. V lost 6 bases, J lost 3 bases, and 5 bases lay in between. Germline CDR1 and CDR2: MDHEN and SYDVKM. The CDR3 extends over 11 amino acids. The DNA of the CDR3 is TGTGCCAGCAGCGACGAAGAGACCCAGTACTTC. Protein product: CASSDEETQYF.

The table lists this clonotype with many counts. The chain uses TRBV29-1 and TRBJ2-5; possibly TRBD2 for D (6 bases). The CDR3 is 14 residues long. Germline assignment: CDR1 SQVTM and CDR2 ANQGSEA. The V gene lost 4 bases and the J gene lost 4 bases, with 16 bases spanning the gap. The CDR3 DNA reads TGCAGCGTTGGCCCCTCGGCGGGGAGAGAGACCCAGTACTTC. Translated, it gives CSVGPSAGRETQYF.